This T cell receptor (beta chain) appears in the sequencing data of a study of CXCR3-negative and CXCR3-positive naive CD8 T cells. Regarding the study as a whole: Sequencing showed both naive subsets with comparably high diversity, and memory CD8+ cells much lower. Relative to CXCR3-negative naive cells, CXCR3-positive naive cells had more hydrophobic TRB CDR3s.

It was by 5' RACE with UMI labels that the TRB cDNA libraries were prepared. From the 5' RACE reads, TCRdb lists one entry per CDR3 protein and no DNA. Reported are 100,000 to 150,000 distinct CDR3 sequences; the ten largest clones contain approximately 0.54%. This CDR3 spans 14 amino acids. As for this clonotype: Its target is unknown.

Naive CD8+ T cells had a CD45RO-CCR7+CD27+CD95- phenotype. The receptor comes from a human donor in good health. Some clones in this sample may be carry-over from other donors' samples. This chain connects TRBV12-3 or TRBV12-4 to TRBJ2-7; TCRdb's D call of TRBD1 is untestable without DNA. The sequenced sample was naive CXCR3+ CD8+ T cells from blood. Subset: CD45RO-CCR7+CD27+CD95- naive CD8+ T cells expressing CXCR3 (TNR3+). The chain's CDR3 is CASSFGAFSYEQYF.